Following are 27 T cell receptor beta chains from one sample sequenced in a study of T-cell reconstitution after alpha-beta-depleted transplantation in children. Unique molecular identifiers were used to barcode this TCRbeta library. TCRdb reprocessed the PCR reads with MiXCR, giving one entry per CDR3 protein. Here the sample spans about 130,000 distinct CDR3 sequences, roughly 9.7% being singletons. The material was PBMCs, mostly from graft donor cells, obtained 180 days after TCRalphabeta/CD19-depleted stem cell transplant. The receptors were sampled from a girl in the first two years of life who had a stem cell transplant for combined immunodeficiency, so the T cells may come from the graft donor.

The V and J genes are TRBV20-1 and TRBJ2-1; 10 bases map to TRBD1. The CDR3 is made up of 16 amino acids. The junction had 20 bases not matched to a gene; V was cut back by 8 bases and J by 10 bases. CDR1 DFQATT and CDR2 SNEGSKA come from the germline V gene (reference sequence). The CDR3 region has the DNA TGCAGTCCGGGACAGGGGCAGTTCCCGGGAGTCGGCGAGCAGTTCTTC. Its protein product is CSPGQGQFPGVGEQFF.

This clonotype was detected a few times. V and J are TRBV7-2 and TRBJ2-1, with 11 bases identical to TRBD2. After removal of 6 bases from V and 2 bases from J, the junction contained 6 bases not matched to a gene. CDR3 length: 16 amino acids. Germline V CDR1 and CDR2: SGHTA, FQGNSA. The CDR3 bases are TGTGCCAGCAGTTCCTTTAGCGGGAGGGCCTACAATGAGCAGTTCTTC. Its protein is CASSSFSGRAYNEQFF.

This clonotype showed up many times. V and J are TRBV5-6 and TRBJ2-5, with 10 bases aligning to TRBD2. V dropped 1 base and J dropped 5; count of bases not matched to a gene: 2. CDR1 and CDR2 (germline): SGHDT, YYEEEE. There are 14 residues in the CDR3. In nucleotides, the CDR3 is TGTGCCAGCAGCTTGCCTAGCGGGAGCGAGACCCAGTACTTC. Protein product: CASSLPSGSETQYF.

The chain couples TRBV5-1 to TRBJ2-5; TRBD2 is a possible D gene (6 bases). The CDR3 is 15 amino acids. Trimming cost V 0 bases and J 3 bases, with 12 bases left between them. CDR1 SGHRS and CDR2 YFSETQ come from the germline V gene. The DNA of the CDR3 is TGCGCCAGCAGCTTGGTTGCCTGGGGGGAAGAGACCCAGTACTTC. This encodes CASSLVAWGEETQYF.

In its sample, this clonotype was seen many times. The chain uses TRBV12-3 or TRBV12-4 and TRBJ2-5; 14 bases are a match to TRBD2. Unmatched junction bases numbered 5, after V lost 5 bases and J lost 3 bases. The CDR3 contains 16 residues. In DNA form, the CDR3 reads TGTGCCAGCAGTCCCGGACTAGCGGGGGGTAAAGAGACCCAGTACTTC. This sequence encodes CASSPGLAGGKETQYF.

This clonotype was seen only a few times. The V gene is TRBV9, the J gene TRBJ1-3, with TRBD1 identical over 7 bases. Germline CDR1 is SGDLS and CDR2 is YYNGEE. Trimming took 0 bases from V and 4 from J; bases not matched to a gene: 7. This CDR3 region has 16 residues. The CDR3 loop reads CASSVAEGAVGNTIYF. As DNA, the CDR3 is TGTGCCAGCAGCGTAGCGGAGGGGGCTGTCGGAAACACCATATATTTT. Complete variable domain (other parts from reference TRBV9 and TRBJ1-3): DSGVTQTPKHLITATGQRVTLRCSPRSGDLSVYWYQQSLDQGLQFLIQYYNGEERAKGNILERFSAQQFPDLHSELNLSSLELGDSALYFCASSVAEGAVGNTIYFGEGSWLTVV.

This CDR3 reads CASSSAATSGRSLPSTDTQYF. In DNA, the CDR3 is TGCGCCAGCAGCTCGGCCGCGACTAGCGGGAGGAGCCTCCCGAGCACAGATACGCAGTATTTT. The genes are TRBV5-1 and TRBJ2-3; the match to TRBD2 covers 13 bases. Trimming at V came to 3 bases and at J to 0 bases, leaving 16 bases not matched to a gene. Germline V CDR1 and CDR2: SGHRS, YFSETQ. There are 21 residues in the CDR3.

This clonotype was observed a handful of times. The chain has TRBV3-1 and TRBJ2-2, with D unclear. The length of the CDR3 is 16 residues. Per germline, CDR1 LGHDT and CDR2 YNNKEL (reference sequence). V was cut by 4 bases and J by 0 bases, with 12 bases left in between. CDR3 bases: TGTGCCAGCAGCCCCCTCCGGGCGGCGAACACCGGGGAGCTGTTTTTT. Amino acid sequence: CASSPLRAANTGELFF. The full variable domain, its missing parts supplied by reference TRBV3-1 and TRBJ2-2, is DTAVSQTPKYLVTQMGNDKSIKCEQNLGHDTMYWYKQDSKKFLKIMFSYNNKELIINETVPNRFSPKSPDKAHLNLHINSLELGDSAVYFCASSPLRAANTGELFFGEGSRLTVL.

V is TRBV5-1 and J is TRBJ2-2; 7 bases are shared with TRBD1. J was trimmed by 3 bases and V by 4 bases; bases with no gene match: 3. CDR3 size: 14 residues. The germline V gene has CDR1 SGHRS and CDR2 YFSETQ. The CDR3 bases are TGCGCCAGCAGCAGGGGGCTTGACACCGGGGAGCTGTTTTTT. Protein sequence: CASSRGLDTGELFF.

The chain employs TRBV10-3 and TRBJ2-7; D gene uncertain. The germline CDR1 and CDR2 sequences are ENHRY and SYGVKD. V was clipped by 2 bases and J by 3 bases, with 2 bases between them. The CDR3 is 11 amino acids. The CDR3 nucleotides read TGTGCCATCAGTGAGGTCTACGAGCAGTACTTC. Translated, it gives CAISEVYEQYF.

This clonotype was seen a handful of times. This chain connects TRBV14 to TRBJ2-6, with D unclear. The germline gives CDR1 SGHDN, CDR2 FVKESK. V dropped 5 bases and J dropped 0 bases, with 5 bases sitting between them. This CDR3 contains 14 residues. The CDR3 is CASSSHSGANVLTF. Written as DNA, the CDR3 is TGTGCCAGCAGCTCCCACTCTGGGGCCAACGTCCTGACTTTC.

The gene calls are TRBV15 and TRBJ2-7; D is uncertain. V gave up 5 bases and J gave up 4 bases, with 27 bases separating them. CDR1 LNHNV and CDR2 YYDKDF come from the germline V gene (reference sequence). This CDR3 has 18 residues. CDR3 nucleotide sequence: TGTGCCACCAGCCTAAACGAAGGCCGCCCCGACCGCTTTTACGAGCAGTACTTC. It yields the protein CATSLNEGRPDRFYEQYF.

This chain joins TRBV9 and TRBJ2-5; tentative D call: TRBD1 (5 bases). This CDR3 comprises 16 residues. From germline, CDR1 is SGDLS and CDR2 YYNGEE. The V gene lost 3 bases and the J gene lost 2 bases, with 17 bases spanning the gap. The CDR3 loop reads CASSDSPGLAQETQYF. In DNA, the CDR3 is TGTGCCAGCAGCGATTCCCCAGGGTTGGCTCAAGAGACCCAGTACTTC.

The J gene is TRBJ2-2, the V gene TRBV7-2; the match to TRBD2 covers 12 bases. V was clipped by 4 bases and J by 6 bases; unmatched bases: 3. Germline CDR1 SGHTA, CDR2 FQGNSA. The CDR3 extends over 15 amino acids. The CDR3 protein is CASSSTSGGAGELFF. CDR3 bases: TGTGCCAGCAGCTCGACTAGCGGGGGCGCCGGGGAGCTGTTTTTT. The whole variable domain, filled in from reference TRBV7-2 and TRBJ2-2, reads GAGVSQSPSNKVTEKGKDVELRCDPISGHTALYWYRQSLGQGLEFLIYFQGNSAPDKSGLPSDRFSAERTGGSVSTLTIQRTQQEDSAVYLCASSSTSGGAGELFFGEGSRLTVL.

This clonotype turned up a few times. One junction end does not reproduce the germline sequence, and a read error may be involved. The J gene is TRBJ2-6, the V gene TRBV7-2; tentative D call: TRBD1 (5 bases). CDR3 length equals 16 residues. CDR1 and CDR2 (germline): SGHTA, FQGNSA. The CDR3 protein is CASSLDAYSGANGLTF. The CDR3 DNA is TGTGCCAGCAGCTTAGACGCTTACTCTGGGGCCAACGGCCTGACTTTC.

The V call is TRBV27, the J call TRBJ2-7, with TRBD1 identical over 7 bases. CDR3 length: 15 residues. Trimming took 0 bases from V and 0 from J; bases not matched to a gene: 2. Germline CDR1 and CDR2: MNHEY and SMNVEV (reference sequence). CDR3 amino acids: CASSLSTGRSYEQYF. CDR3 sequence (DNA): TGTGCCAGCAGTTTATCGACAGGGCGCTCCTACGAGCAGTACTTC.

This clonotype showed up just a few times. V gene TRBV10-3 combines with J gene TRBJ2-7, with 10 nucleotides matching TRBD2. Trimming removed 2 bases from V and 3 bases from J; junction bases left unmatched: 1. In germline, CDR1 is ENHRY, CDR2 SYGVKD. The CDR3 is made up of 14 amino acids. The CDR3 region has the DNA TGTGCCATCAGTGAGGGACTAGCGGTCTACGAGCAGTACTTC. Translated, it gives CAISEGLAVYEQYF.

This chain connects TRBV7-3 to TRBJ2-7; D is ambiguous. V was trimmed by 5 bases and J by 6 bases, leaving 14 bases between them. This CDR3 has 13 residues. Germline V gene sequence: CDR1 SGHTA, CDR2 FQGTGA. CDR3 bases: TGTGCCAGCAGCCATGTTGGATCGGGCGAGCAGTACTTC. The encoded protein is CASSHVGSGEQYF.

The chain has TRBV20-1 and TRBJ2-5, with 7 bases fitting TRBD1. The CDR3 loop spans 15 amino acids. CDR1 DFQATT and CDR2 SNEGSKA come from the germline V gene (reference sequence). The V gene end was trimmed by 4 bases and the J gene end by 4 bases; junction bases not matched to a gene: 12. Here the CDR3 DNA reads TGCAGTGCTACGTGGGACAGAGGGGTAGGAGAGACCCAGTACTTC. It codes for CSATWDRGVGETQYF.

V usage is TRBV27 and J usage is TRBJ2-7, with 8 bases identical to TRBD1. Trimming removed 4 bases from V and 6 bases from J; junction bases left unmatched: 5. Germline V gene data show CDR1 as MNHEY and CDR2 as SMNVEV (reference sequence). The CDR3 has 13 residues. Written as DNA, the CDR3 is TGTGCCAGCAGTTCCAGGGGGCACCGCGAGCAGTACTTC. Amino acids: CASSSRGHREQYF.

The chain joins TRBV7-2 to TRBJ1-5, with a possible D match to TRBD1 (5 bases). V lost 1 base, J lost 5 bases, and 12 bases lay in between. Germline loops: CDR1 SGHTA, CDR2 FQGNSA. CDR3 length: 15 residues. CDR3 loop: CASSLEATAYQPQHF. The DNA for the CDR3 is TGTGCCAGCAGCTTAGAAGCGACAGCTTATCAGCCCCAGCATTTT.

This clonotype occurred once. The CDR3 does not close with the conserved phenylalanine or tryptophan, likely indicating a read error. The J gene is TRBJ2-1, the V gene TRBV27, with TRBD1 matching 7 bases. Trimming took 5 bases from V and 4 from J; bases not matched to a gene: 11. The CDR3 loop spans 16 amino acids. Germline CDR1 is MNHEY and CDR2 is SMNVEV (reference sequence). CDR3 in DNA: TGTGCCAGCAGTATGCCCTCCGGGACAGCTTACAATGAGCAGTTCTTG. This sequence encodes CASSMPSGTAYNEQFL.

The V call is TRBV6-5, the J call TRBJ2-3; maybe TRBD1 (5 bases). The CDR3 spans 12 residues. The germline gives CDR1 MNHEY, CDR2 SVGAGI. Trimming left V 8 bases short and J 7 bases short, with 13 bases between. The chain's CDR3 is CASHSRAHTQYF. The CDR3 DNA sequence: TGTGCCAGCCACTCCAGGGCCCATACGCAGTATTTT.

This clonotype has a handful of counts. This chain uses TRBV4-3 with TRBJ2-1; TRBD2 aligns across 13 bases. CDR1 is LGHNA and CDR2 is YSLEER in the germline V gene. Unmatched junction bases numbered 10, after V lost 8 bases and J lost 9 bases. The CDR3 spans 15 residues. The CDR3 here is CASASLAGGSPEQFF. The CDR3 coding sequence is TGCGCCAGCGCTTCACTAGCGGGAGGGTCTCCTGAGCAGTTCTTC.

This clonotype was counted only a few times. CDR3 residues: CASSLGTGGPYEQYF. For the CDR3, the DNA is TGTGCCAGCAGCCTAGGGACAGGGGGGCCCTACGAGCAGTACTTC. J is TRBJ2-7 and V is TRBV7-2; TRBD1 matches 11 bases. Germline V gene lookup returns CDR1 SGHTA and CDR2 FQGNSA. J lost 2 bases, V lost 5 bases, and 5 bases had no gene match. The CDR3 length is 15 residues. Using reference TRBV7-2 and TRBJ2-7 for the parts outside the CDR3, the full variable domain is GAGVSQSPSNKVTEKGKDVELRCDPISGHTALYWYRQSLGQGLEFLIYFQGNSAPDKSGLPSDRFSAERTGGSVSTLTIQRTQQEDSAVYLCASSLGTGGPYEQYFGPGTRLTVT.

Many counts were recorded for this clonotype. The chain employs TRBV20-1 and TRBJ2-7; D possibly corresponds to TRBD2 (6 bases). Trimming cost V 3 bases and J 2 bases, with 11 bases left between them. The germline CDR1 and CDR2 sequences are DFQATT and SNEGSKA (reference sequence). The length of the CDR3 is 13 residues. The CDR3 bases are TGCAGTGCTAGCGGGACTGGCGCCTACGAGCAGTACTTC. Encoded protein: CSASGTGAYEQYF.

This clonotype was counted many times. This CDR3 reads CASSLLGDTQYF. CDR3 bases: TGTGCCAGCAGTTTACTGGGAGATACGCAGTATTTT. The chain recombines TRBV27 with TRBJ2-3; D is unresolved. The CDR3 totals 12 residues. Trimming took 2 bases from V and 5 from J, leaving 5 bases between them. Germline V gene data show CDR1 as MNHEY and CDR2 as SMNVEV (reference sequence).